This is a list of T cell receptor beta chains from one sample in a study of CD8 T cell repertoires and HIV-1 epitope variants. Assay used: immunoSEQ multiplex PCR; TCRdb lists only in-frame clones, some missing. The profile shows under 3,000 clones, about two thirds of them singletons. What these receptors recognize is not known. The specimen sequenced was cultured CD8+ T cells derived from PBMCs. All receptors come from a male donor with HIV. The CDR3 runs from the conserved cysteine through the conserved F or W. A D gene is named only where the DNA matches it firmly. Rows may omit the clone size; those that give it use once, few, many or a size class.

CDR3aa	CDR3nt	v_gene	j_gene	abundance	d_gene
CASSSDRGRREQYF	TGTGCCAGCAGCTCGGACAGGGGGCGTCGCGAGCAGTACTTC	TRBV5-5	TRBJ2-7	.	TRBD1
CASSDLGQPQHF	TGCGCCAGCAGTGATCTGGGTCAGCCCCAGCATTTT	TRBV10-1	TRBJ1-5	.	.
CASSQAPLPLDLDEQFF	TGCGCCAGCAGCCAAGCCCCCCTACCACTAGATCTAGATGAGCAGTTCTTC	TRBV4-3	TRBJ2-1	.	.
CASSHAVNTEAFF	TGTGCCAGCAGCCACGCGGTGAACACTGAAGCTTTCTTT	TRBV6-5	TRBJ1-1	.	.
CASSFRGNTGELFF	TGTGCCAGCAGCTTTCGCGGGAACACCGGGGAGCTGTTTTTT	TRBV7-9	TRBJ2-2	.	.
CATASGGVGNEQFF	TGTGCCACCGCTTCAGGAGGGGTCGGGAATGAGCAGTTCTTC	TRBV15	TRBJ2-1	few	.
CASSDGDRAHEQYF	TGCGCCAGCAGCGACGGAGACAGGGCCCACGAGCAGTACTTC	TRBV5-1	TRBJ2-7	.	TRBD1
CAPRAGLDYGYTF	TGTGCCCCGAGGGCAGGGCTTGACTATGGCTACACCTTC	TRBV2	TRBJ1-2	.	.
CASSFPGGGYEQYF	TGTGCCAGCAGTTTCCCCGGGGGTGGCTACGAGCAGTACTTC	TRBV28	TRBJ2-7	.	.
CASSYLDGYEQYF	TGCGCCAGCAGCTACCTCGACGGCTACGAGCAGTACTTC	TRBV5-1	TRBJ2-7	.	.
CASSLTGNEQFF	TGTGCCAGCAGCTTAACGGGCAATGAGCAGTTCTTC	TRBV7-2	TRBJ2-1	.	.
CASSPSTDTQYF	TGTGCCAGCAGCCCTAGCACAGATACGCAGTATTTT	TRBV6-5	TRBJ2-3	few	.
CASSQDRTAYEQYF	TGTGCCAGCAGCCAAGATAGGACAGCCTACGAGCAGTACTTC	TRBV4-2	TRBJ2-7	.	.
CASSSNRETNEKLFF	TGCGCCAGCAGCTCTAACAGGGAGACTAATGAAAAACTGTTTTTT	TRBV5-1	TRBJ1-4	.	.
CSVRGGSSSYEQYF	TGCAGCGTCCGAGGGGGCTCCAGCTCCTACGAGCAGTACTTC	TRBV29-1	TRBJ2-7	.	TRBD1
CASSYTGNEQFF	TGTGCCAGCAGTTACACGGGGAATGAGCAGTTCTTC	TRBV6-5	TRBJ2-1	.	.
CASSLGTLSSYNEQFF	TGCGCCAGCAGCCTCGGGACTCTGAGCTCCTACAATGAGCAGTTCTTC	TRBV5-1	TRBJ2-1	.	.
CASSPLSASQETQYF	TGTGCCAGCAGCCCTTTGTCGGCGTCACAAGAGACCCAGTACTTC	TRBV7-2	TRBJ2-5	.	.
CSVMGGTGENEQFF	TGCAGCGTCATGGGAGGGACAGGGGAGAATGAGCAGTTCTTC	TRBV29-1	TRBJ2-1	few	TRBD1
CASSRDYNQPQHF	TGTGCCAGCAGCCGCGACTACAATCAGCCCCAGCATTTT	TRBV7-9	TRBJ1-5	.	.
CASSPTRSSYNSPLHF	TGTGCCAGCAGTCCGACAAGGAGCTCCTATAATTCACCCCTCCACTTT	TRBV6-6	TRBJ1-6	.	.
CASSLYSGTTSSYEQYF	TGCGCCAGCAGCTTATACAGCGGGACCACAAGCTCCTACGAGCAGTACTTC	TRBV5-1	TRBJ2-7	few	TRBD2
CAWSVQGADGYTF	TGTGCCTGGAGTGTACAGGGGGCGGATGGCTACACCTTC	TRBV30	TRBJ1-2	.	TRBD1
CASSSNREWVSYNEQFF	TGTGCCAGCAGTTCCAACAGGGAATGGGTCTCCTACAATGAGCAGTTCTTC	TRBV7-9	TRBJ2-1	.	.
CASSPQTGVRTDTQYF	TGTGCCAGCAGCCCGCAGACAGGGGTACGCACAGATACGCAGTATTTT	TRBV7-8	TRBJ2-3	.	TRBD1
CASTPAGGGPYEQYF	TGTGCCAGCACGCCTGCCGGGGGGGGGCCCTACGAGCAGTACTTC	TRBV28	TRBJ2-7	.	TRBD2
CASSSRDNYEQYF	TGTGCCAGCAGTTCCCGGGACAACTACGAGCAGTACTTC	TRBV28	TRBJ2-7	.	.
CASGGSTNEKLFF	TGTGCCAGCGGGGGGTCAACTAATGAAAAACTGTTTTTT	TRBV7-2	TRBJ1-4	.	.
CASSLGAQETQYF	TGTGCCAGCAGCTTGGGGGCCCAAGAGACCCAGTACTTC	TRBV5-6	TRBJ2-5	.	.
CASSQVPFRGGAGELFF	TGCGCCAGCAGCCAAGTCCCCTTCCGAGGGGGAGCCGGGGAGCTGTTTTTT	TRBV4-3	TRBJ2-2	.	.
CASSLVLGTSGNEQFF	TGTGCCAGCAGCTTAGTCCTAGGGACTAGCGGGAATGAGCAGTTCTTC	TRBV7-9	TRBJ2-1	.	TRBD2
CASSGDFLEAFF	TGTGCCAGCAGTGGGGACTTTCTTGAAGCTTTCTTT	TRBV6-1	TRBJ1-1	.	.
CASSDDSSYNEQFF	TGTGCCAGCAGCGACGACAGCTCCTACAATGAGCAGTTCTTC	TRBV9	TRBJ2-1	.	.
CASSLEGFGYGYTF	TGTGCCAGCAGTTTAGAAGGGTTCGGGTATGGCTACACCTTC	TRBV27	TRBJ1-2	.	.
CASTSPRTQYF	TGTGCCAGCACCAGCCCGAGGACCCAGTACTTC	TRBV9	TRBJ2-5	few	.
CASSLHGPGAGDTEAFF	TGTGCCAGCAGCTTACACGGTCCGGGGGCGGGTGACACTGAAGCTTTCTTT	TRBV7-2	TRBJ1-1	few	.
CASSSLTGEIGEQYF	TGTGCCAGCAGCTCGTTAACAGGGGAGATTGGCGAGCAGTACTTC	TRBV7-8	TRBJ2-7	.	TRBD1
CASSELAGSTDTQYF	TGCGCCAGCAGCGAACTAGCGGGGAGCACAGATACGCAGTATTTT	TRBV4-1	TRBJ2-3	.	TRBD2
CASSLAGWGVPHGNIQYF	TGTGCCAGCAGCTTAGCGGGGTGGGGGGTACCGCACGGAAACATTCAGTACTTC	TRBV7-8	TRBJ2-4	.	.
CASSFSGREQFF	TGTGCCAGCAGCTTTAGCGGGAGAGAGCAGTTCTTC	TRBV5-6	TRBJ2-1	.	TRBD2
CASSQGTAEAFF	TGCGCCAGCAGCCAAGGGACAGCCGAAGCTTTCTTT	TRBV4-1	TRBJ1-1	.	.
CAVPPGQALDTQYF	TGTGCCGTTCCCCCGGGACAGGCATTGGATACGCAGTATTTT	TRBV7-9	TRBJ2-3	.	TRBD1
CASSQAPPFDNEQFF	TGTGCCAGCAGCCAAGCCCCACCGTTCGACAATGAGCAGTTCTTC	TRBV14	TRBJ2-1	.	.
CASSLQGDYEQYF	TGTGCCAGCAGCTTACAGGGGGACTACGAGCAGTACTTC	TRBV5-6	TRBJ2-7	.	TRBD1
CASSLLNNYGYTF	TGTGCCAGCAGCTTGCTAAACAACTATGGCTACACCTTC	TRBV5-8	TRBJ1-2	.	.
CASSPYGTGDTDTQYF	TGTGCCAGCAGCCCCTATGGGACAGGGGACACAGATACGCAGTATTTT	TRBV7-8	TRBJ2-3	.	TRBD1
CASSPATNEKLFF	TGTGCCAGCAGTCCTGCAACTAATGAAAAACTGTTTTTT	TRBV28	TRBJ1-4	.	.
CASGTGGSGANVLTF	TGTGCCAGTGGGACAGGGGGCTCTGGGGCCAACGTCCTGACTTTC	TRBV19	TRBJ2-6	.	TRBD1
CASSQDLSSGETQYF	TGCGCCAGCAGCCAAGATCTTTCTAGCGGAGAGACCCAGTACTTC	TRBV4-3	TRBJ2-5	.	TRBD2
CASIGEPGQSRFSGANVLTF	TGTGCCAGCATCGGGGAGCCTGGACAGTCCCGTTTCTCTGGGGCCAACGTCCTGACTTTC	TRBV2	TRBJ2-6	.	.
CASSLYAGGYEQYF	TGCGCCAGCAGCTTGTATGCCGGGGGCTACGAGCAGTACTTC	TRBV5-1	TRBJ2-7	few	.
CASSQSRYRQSRANVLTF	TGTGCCAGCAGCCAGAGCAGGTATAGGCAAAGTCGGGCCAACGTCCTGACTTTC	TRBV12-1	TRBJ2-6	once	.
CATSPGQGGGYEQYF	TGTGCCACCTCCCCGGGACAGGGGGGGGGCTACGAGCAGTACTTC	TRBV19	TRBJ2-7	.	TRBD1
CAWRPRQGVYGYTF	TGTGCCTGGAGGCCCCGACAGGGAGTCTATGGCTACACCTTC	TRBV30	TRBJ1-2	.	TRBD1
CASSSGDGASTDTQYF	TGTGCCAGCAGTTCGGGGGACGGGGCCAGCACAGATACGCAGTATTTT	TRBV28	TRBJ2-3	once	.
CASSLTDTQYF	TGTGCCAGCAGTCTCACAGATACGCAGTATTTT	TRBV5-4	TRBJ2-3	.	.
CASNIGTEAFF	TGTGCCAGCAACATAGGCACTGAAGCTTTCTTT	TRBV27	TRBJ1-1	.	.
CSASIDTQYF	TGCAGCGCTAGTATAGATACGCAGTATTTT	TRBV29-1	TRBJ2-3	.	.
CASSIGGGRETQYF	TGTGCCAGTAGTATAGGTGGGGGTAGAGAGACCCAGTACTTC	TRBV19	TRBJ2-5	.	.
CASSLDRGGTEAFF	TGTGCCAGCAGCTTAGACAGGGGAGGCACTGAAGCTTTCTTT	TRBV7-9	TRBJ1-1	.	TRBD1